These 2 T cell receptor beta chains came from one sample sequenced in a study of CD8+ T cells in alopecia areata. Treatment of the sample: oral pan-JAK inhibitor, 5-10 mg twice daily. Peripheral blood and lesional scalp punch biopsies came from alopecia areata patients. Once RNA had been extracted, it was reverse transcribed into cDNA to act as the sequencing template. Repertoires were generated with immunoSEQ multiplex PCR, while TCRdb's copy carries only in-frame clones and drops some. The profile shows a few thousand clones, 70% to 80% of them singletons. The sample was skin, taken at week 24, from a patient treated with tofacitinib. The source is a human donor with alopecia areata.

This clone was counted between two and nine times. The genes are TRBV9 and TRBJ2-3; D is ambiguous. Looked up from germline, CDR1 is SGDLS and CDR2 is YYNGEE. This CDR3 has 12 residues. Trimming took 0 bases from V and 6 from J, leaving 5 bases between them. The CDR3 DNA is TGTGCCAGCAGCGTAGAAGGGGATACGCAGTATTTT. Translation gives CASSVEGDTQYF.

The chain employs TRBV7-6 and TRBJ1-6; a weak D match, TRBD1 (5 bases). CDR3 length: 19 amino acids. Germline CDR1 reads SGHVS; CDR2 reads FNYEAQ. Trimming left V 5 bases short and J 0 bases short, with 20 bases between. The CDR3 loop reads CASSPGGQGALSYNSPLHF. The CDR3 bases are TGTGCCAGCAGCCCAGGCGGCCAAGGGGCGCTCTCCTATAATTCACCCCTCCACTTT.